The source of this T cell receptor beta chain is a study of T cells after yellow fever vaccination. Study conclusions and caveats: Although the secondary response was weaker, it peaked faster, at day 5 versus 15. High-abundance clonotypes from the bulk population could contaminate FACS-sorted repertoires.

There are a few counts of this clonotype. Its antigen is currently unknown. A 5'RACE template-switching step, the method used to make TCR cDNA, added a universal primer site and UMIs. TCRdb reanalysed the 5' RACE reads using MiXCR and keeps one entry per CDR3 protein. The sample has about 340,000 distinct CDR3 sequences; around 12% are singletons. CDR1 SGHRS and CDR2 YFSETQ come from the germline V gene. The CDR3 length is 15 residues. Trimming took 3 bases from V and 4 from J, leaving 16 bases between them. This sequence was found in a man aged 18 to 30 who received the YFV17D yellow fever vaccine. This specimen consisted of CD4+ T cells sorted from PBMCs, obtained 15 days after the yellow fever booster vaccination. The chain joins TRBV5-1 to TRBJ1-1, with D perhaps TRBD1 (5 bases). The DNA of the CDR3 is TGCGCCAGCAGCTGGGGTGGGGCAGCCACCACTGAAGCTTTCTTT. Encoded protein: CASSWGGAATTEAFF.